This is a list of T cell receptor beta chains from one sample in a study of blood T cell repertoires in COVID-19. Profiled with immunoSEQ multiplex PCR; TCRdb holds only in-frame clones, not every one. The sample lists some 150,000 clones; 85% to 90% were seen once. The sequencing sample was made of peripheral blood. The source of these receptors is a woman between 50 and 59 years old with active or convalescent COVID-19. Each CDR3 is given with its conserved first and last residue. A D gene is named only where the DNA matches it firmly. Size tells how often a clone was seen (once, few, many) or the class of an expanded clone, and some rows leave it out.

V gene	clone size	D gene	J gene	CDR3 DNA	CDR3 protein
TRBV7-9	few	TRBD2	TRBJ2-2	TGTGCCAGCAGACCAGGGACTAGCGCCGGGGAGCTGTTTTTT	CASRPGTSAGELFF
TRBV27	NA	TRBD2	TRBJ2-7	TGTGCCAGCAGAACTACAGCGGGGCAAACCTACGAGCAGTACTTC	CASRTTAGQTYEQYF
TRBV4-1	NA	NA	TRBJ1-5	TGCGCCAGCAGCCAAGAGTTCTGGAGTCAGCCCCAGCATTTT	CASSQEFWSQPQHF
TRBV19	NA	TRBD2	TRBJ2-3	TGTGCCAGTAGACCTTTGGGGACTAGCGGGGGGTTCGATACGCAGTATTTT	CASRPLGTSGGFDTQYF
TRBV7-6	NA	TRBD1	TRBJ1-2	TGTGCCAGCAGCCCAACCTCCGGGACAGGCTATGGCTACACCTTC	CASSPTSGTGYGYTF
TRBV5-4	NA	NA	TRBJ2-5	TGTGCCAGCAGCTTGGGGACTGAAGAGACCCAGTACTTC	CASSLGTEETQYF
TRBV19	once	NA	TRBJ2-1	TGTGCCAGTAGTGGGTCGCGGGGATATGAGCAGTTCTTC	CASSGSRGYEQFF
TRBV7-8	once	NA	TRBJ1-2	TGTGCCAGCAGATACGGTCGGTGGGGGGGAAACTATGGCTACACCTTC	CASRYGRWGGNYGYTF
TRBV29-1	NA	NA	TRBJ2-3	TGCAGCGTTGACGGCCGGGAGAGCACAGATACGCAGTATTTT	CSVDGRESTDTQYF
TRBV3-1/TRBV3-2	NA	NA	TRBJ2-7	TGTGCCAGCAGCCAAGATCAGTCTTCCGAGCAGTACTTC	CASSQDQSSEQYF
TRBV6-2/TRBV6-3	NA	NA	TRBJ1-1	TGTGCCAGCAGTGCGGGACTCCTGGTTGAAGCTTTCTTT	CASSAGLLVEAFF
TRBV6-2/TRBV6-3	few	TRBD1	TRBJ1-3	TGTGCCAGCAGCAACACAGGGGGTCCGCGAAACACCATATATTTT	CASSNTGGPRNTIYF
TRBV27	NA	TRBD2	TRBJ2-7	TGTGCCAGCAGCGGGGGGACGGGCATCTCGGGGCAGTACTTC	CASSGGTGISGQYF
TRBV7-6	NA	NA	TRBJ2-7	TGTGCCAGCAGCTTAGAAATCAGCTCCTACGAGCAGTACTTC	CASSLEISSYEQYF
TRBV7-9	NA	TRBD1	TRBJ2-2	TGTGCCAGCCTCCCAGGGGGATGGGACACCGGGGAGCTGTTTTTT	CASLPGGWDTGELFF
TRBV21-1	once	NA	TRBJ2-5	TGTGCCAGCCCGAAATCGCGGGAGACCCAGTACTTC	CASPKSRETQYF
TRBV9	NA	NA	TRBJ1-4	TGTGCCAGCAGCGTAGCCGAGGGAAAACTGTTTTTT	CASSVAEGKLFF
TRBV28	NA	TRBD2	TRBJ2-1	TGTGCCAGCAGTTTAACCCTCCGGCCGGGGACTAGCGGGAGCTACAATGAGCAGTTCTTC	CASSLTLRPGTSGSYNEQFF
TRBV4-2	NA	TRBD1	TRBJ1-1	TGTGCCAGCAGCCAATCAAGGACAGGGACCATGAACACTGAAGCTTTCTTT	CASSQSRTGTMNTEAFF
TRBV9	NA	TRBD1	TRBJ1-1	TGTGCCAGCAGCGTAGATTCCCACAGGGGTGAAGCTTTCTTT	CASSVDSHRGEAFF
TRBV6-2/TRBV6-3	NA	NA	TRBJ1-1	TGTGCCAGCAGTCCCATCGGACTTGGGCTGGGCACTGAAGCTTTCTTT	CASSPIGLGLGTEAFF
TRBV9	NA	NA	TRBJ2-7	TGTGCCAGCAGCGTATCCGGGATTTCCTACGAGCAGTACTTC	CASSVSGISYEQYF
TRBV4-1	NA	TRBD1	TRBJ2-7	TGCGCCAGCAGCCTGACCGGGACAGGGTCGCGCGAGCAGTACTTC	CASSLTGTGSREQYF
TRBV15	NA	TRBD1	TRBJ1-1	TGTGCCACCAGCAGAGGGGGGCGGGACAGAAGGAACACTGAAGCTTTCTTT	CATSRGGRDRRNTEAFF
TRBV4-1	NA	TRBD2	TRBJ2-7	TGCGCCAGCAGCCATAATAGCGGGGAGAACGAGCAGTACTTC	CASSHNSGENEQYF
TRBV7-2	NA	NA	TRBJ1-3	TGTGCCAGCAGCTTAGGGCCAGGCGGGGGGTACACCATATATTTT	CASSLGPGGGYTIYF
TRBV3-1/TRBV3-2	NA	TRBD1	TRBJ1-5	TGTGCCAGCAGCCCCTCGGACAGGGGTAATCAGCCCCAGCATTTT	CASSPSDRGNQPQHF
TRBV6-5	NA	TRBD1	TRBJ1-2	TGTGCCAGCAGTCCAACCGAAATGACAGGGTCAGGCTACACCTTC	CASSPTEMTGSGYTF
TRBV25-1	NA	NA	TRBJ1-2	TGTGCCAGCAGTGAATGGGGGACTCGTGGCTACACCTTC	CASSEWGTRGYTF
TRBV6-1	NA	NA	TRBJ2-7	TGTGCCAGCAGTGAAGCCCCTGGTTATAACAACGAGCAGTACTTC	CASSEAPGYNNEQYF
TRBV5-1	NA	TRBD1	TRBJ2-2	TGCGCCACCCAACCGGGACAGAGTAACACCGGGGAGCTGTTTTTT	CATQPGQSNTGELFF
TRBV2	NA	NA	TRBJ2-1	TGTGCCAGCAGAAGATCTAGCTCCTACAATGAGCAGTTCTTC	CASRRSSSYNEQFF
TRBV10-3	NA	TRBD1	TRBJ1-1	TGTGCCATCAGAGCCGGGACAGGGGGAACGAACACTGAAGCTTTCTTT	CAIRAGTGGTNTEAFF
TRBV7-2	NA	NA	TRBJ1-6	TGTGCCAGCAGCTACAGGGTCAATAATTCACCCCTCCACTTT	CASSYRVNNSPLHF
TRBV2	once	NA	TRBJ1-1	TGTGCCAGCAGTAAAGGCGGGCCTGAAGCTTTCTTT	CASSKGGPEAFF
TRBV28	NA	NA	TRBJ2-5	TGTGCCAGCAGCCAAGGGGGGGGTTACGGAGAGACCCAGTACTTC	CASSQGGGYGETQYF
TRBV7-2	NA	TRBD1	TRBJ2-3	TGTGCCAGCAGTTTTCGCGGACAGGGCCCAGATACGCAGTATTTT	CASSFRGQGPDTQYF
TRBV28	NA	NA	TRBJ2-2	TGTGCCAGCAGTTTACCTGCGGAATTCGGGGAGCTGTTTTTT	CASSLPAEFGELFF
TRBV5-1	NA	NA	TRBJ2-3	TGCGCCAGCAGCTTGGCAGACAGGAACACAGATACGCAGTATTTT	CASSLADRNTDTQYF
TRBV24-1	NA	TRBD1	TRBJ1-1	TGTGCCACCAGTGATTCCGGGACAGGGAAAGCTTTCTTT	CATSDSGTGKAFF
TRBV5-6	NA	NA	TRBJ2-5	TGTGCCAGCAGCTTGGGGGGGGTAGAGACCCAGTACTTC	CASSLGGVETQYF
TRBV4-1	NA	NA	TRBJ1-1	TGCGCCAGCAGCCAAGTGCAGGGGAACACTGAAGCTTTCTTT	CASSQVQGNTEAFF
TRBV4-3	NA	TRBD2	TRBJ2-1	TGCGCCAGCAGCCAAGCCCGAGGACTAGCGGGTTACAATGAGCAGTTCTTC	CASSQARGLAGYNEQFF
TRBV23-1	NA	TRBD2	TRBJ2-7	TGCGCCAGCAGTCCCCCCGGGACTAGCGGGAGGAGGGCCTACGAGCAGTACTTC	CASSPPGTSGRRAYEQYF
TRBV6-5	NA	TRBD1	TRBJ1-1	TGTGCCAGCAGCGCTCCAGGGGGCCTCACTGAAGCTTTCTTT	CASSAPGGLTEAFF